This T cell receptor beta chain was profiled in a study of OX40 agonist ivuxolimab in advanced cancers. Whole-study context: Three individuals attained partial responses, comprising one hepatocellular carcinoma case and two cutaneous melanoma cases.

Sequencing used immunoSEQ multiplex PCR; TCRdb keeps in-frame clones, though not all of them. The data show approximately 27,000 clones, with around three quarters seen just once and roughly 15% held by the top ten. As regards this clone: Its antigen is unidentified.

Germline CDR1 is MNHNY and CDR2 is SVGAGI (reference sequence). V shed 1 base and J shed 2 bases, with 8 bases lying between them. The CDR3 totals 14 residues. Study-wide findings and caveats: Circulating CD4+ and CD8+ T cells showed clonal expansion by week 6 at 0.1 to 3.0 mg/kg.

The input for sequencing was CD4+ or CD8+ T cells sorted from blood, taken in a trial of the OX40 agonist ivuxolimab. The TCR comes from an adult with an advanced solid tumor such as melanoma, head and neck, liver or kidney cancer. The J gene is TRBJ2-5, the V gene TRBV6-6; D gene ambiguous. The CDR3 sequence: CASSYLGSQETQYF. CDR3 nucleotide sequence: TGTGCCAGCAGTTACTTGGGGTCTCAAGAGACCCAGTACTTC.